The 13 T cell receptor beta chains given below trace back to one sample, sequenced in a study of regulatory T cells in long-lasting Graves disease (TCRdb year 2021). Libraries were made using multiplex PCR. TCRdb names Illumina HiSeq 4000 as the instrument used. iRepertoire HTBI primers and Arm-PCR amplification of CDR3 regions were used to construct TCR beta libraries. TCRdb reprocessed the public reads (quality trimming at Q25 with fastp, clone calling with MiXCR) and kept in-frame beta chains. Identical CDR3 proteins give one entry, which carries the most common genes and DNA. The sample has 400,000 to 500,000 distinct CDR3 sequences on record, around a fifth of them singletons. Roughly 7.7% of the sample is held by the ten biggest clonotypes. The intended sense of this specimen's time point label: persistent/refractory GD, antithyroid drugs over 5 years with positive TRAb. RNA was extracted from PBMCs in TRIzol for both TCR sequencing and RNA sequencing.

The sequences come from peripheral blood mononuclear cells (PBMCs), collected when the disease was refractory, from a patient treated with antithyroid drugs. The receptors come from a female donor with Graves disease.

This clonotype was detected only a few times. V gene TRBV19 combines with J gene TRBJ2-7; 8 nucleotides match TRBD1. This CDR3 contains 16 residues. The trim removed 1 base at V and 5 bases at J, leaving 10 bases unmatched. Germline assignment: CDR1 LNHDA and CDR2 SQIVND (reference sequence). CDR3 in amino acids: CASSIGQDREVHEQYF. In DNA, the CDR3 is TGTGCCAGTAGTATAGGGCAGGACAGGGAGGTCCACGAGCAGTACTTC.

This sequence joins TRBV12-3 or TRBV12-4 and TRBJ2-7, with 7 bases matching TRBD2. This CDR3 is 14 amino acids long. V dropped 1 base and J dropped 5; count of bases not matched to a gene: 5. CDR3 protein: CASSLGAGEHEQYV. The CDR3 DNA is TGTGCCAGCAGTTTAGGGGCGGGAGAGCACGAGCAGTACGTC.

This clonotype was counted at least ten times. The chain has TRBV19 and TRBJ1-5; D possibly corresponds to TRBD1 (5 bases). CDR3 size: 14 residues. Trimming removed 5 bases at V and 2 bases at J, with 10 bases between. The V gene's germline CDR1 is LNHDA and CDR2 SQIVND (reference sequence). The CDR3 region is CASSHGTGNQPQHF. CDR3 bases: TGTGCCAGTAGTCACGGGACCGGCAATCAGCCCCAGCATTTT.

The chain couples TRBV29-1 to TRBJ2-7; D gene uncertain. Trimming shortened V by 3 bases and J by 0 bases, and 3 bases separated the two germline ends. Germline assignment: CDR1 SQVTM and CDR2 ANQGSEA. The length of the CDR3 is 11 residues. CDR3 in DNA: TGCAGCGTTGATGACTCCTACGAGCAGTACTTC. Its translation: CSVDDSYEQYF.

This clonotype came up many times. V and J are TRBV19 and TRBJ1-2; D not resolved. The CDR3 length is 15 residues. Trimming took 7 bases from V and 1 from J, leaving 16 bases between them. The V gene's germline CDR1 is LNHDA and CDR2 SQIVND (reference sequence). The CDR3 protein is CASKPQLDLNYGYTF. DNA for the CDR3: TGTGCCAGTAAGCCGCAACTAGACCTTAACTATGGCTACACCTTC.

This clonotype has ten or more counts. This chain connects TRBV20-1 to TRBJ2-5; weak D call: TRBD1 (5 bases). The CDR3 has 13 residues. Trimming left V 5 bases short and J 0 bases short, with 10 bases between. From germline, CDR1 is DFQATT and CDR2 SNEGSKA (reference sequence). The CDR3: CSAPQGHQETQYF. The CDR3 bases are TGCAGTGCTCCTCAGGGCCACCAAGAGACCCAGTACTTC.

The chain is built from TRBV7-8 and TRBJ2-2; TRBD2 might be the D (5 bases). Trimming cost V 8 bases and J 5 bases, with 18 bases left between them. This CDR3 has 15 residues. Per the germline V gene, CDR1 is SGHVS and CDR2 is FQNEAQ. The CDR3 region is CASGPDSARTGELFF. DNA for the CDR3: TGTGCCAGCGGTCCAGATAGCGCGAGAACCGGGGAGCTGTTTTTT.

The V gene is TRBV9, the J gene TRBJ2-7; TRBD2 agrees at 8 bases. Germline-derived CDR1 and CDR2 are SGDLS and YYNGEE. Unmatched junction bases numbered 9, after V lost 4 bases and J lost 3 bases. The CDR3 is 15 residues long. The CDR3 here is CASSSAGAGDYEQYF. The CDR3 coding sequence is TGTGCCAGCAGCTCTGCGGGAGCGGGGGACTACGAGCAGTACTTC.

The table lists this clonotype with many counts. This chain links TRBV7-9 with TRBJ2-5; D may be TRBD2 (6 bases). This CDR3 has 14 amino acids. CDR1 and CDR2 (germline): SEHNR, FQNEAQ (reference sequence). V shed 4 bases and J shed 4 bases, with 13 bases lying between them. The CDR3 reads CASSSLTRGETQYF. CDR3 sequence (DNA): TGTGCCAGCAGCTCATTGACTAGGGGAGAGACCCAGTACTTC. Full variable domain (remainder filled in from reference TRBV7-9 and TRBJ2-5): DTGVSQNPRHKITKRGQNVTFRCDPISEHNRLYWYRQTLGQGPEFLTYFQNEAQLEKSRLLSDRFSAERPKGSFSTLEIQRTEQGDSAMYLCASSSLTRGETQYFGPGTRLLVL.

The sample holds many counts of this clonotype. The chain carries TRBV28 and TRBJ1-3; no clear D gene. Trimming removed 5 bases at V and 0 bases at J, with 8 bases between. Germline V gene sequence: CDR1 MDHEN, CDR2 SYDVKM. The CDR3 runs to 14 residues. The CDR3 region has the DNA TGTGCCAGCAGTCAAGTTTTCTCTGGAAACACCATATATTTT. Residues: CASSQVFSGNTIYF. The variable domain in full, completed from reference TRBV28 and TRBJ1-3, reads DVKVTQSSRYLVKRTGEKVFLECVQDMDHENMFWYRQDPGLGLRLIYFSYDVKMKEKGDIPEGYSVSREKKERFSLILESASTNQTSMYLCASSQVFSGNTIYFGEGSWLTVV.

This rearrangement joins TRBV29-1 to TRBJ2-7; the match to TRBD2 covers 9 bases. The ends lost 4 bases at V and 0 bases at J; junction bases unmatched: 4. Germline values: CDR1 SQVTM, CDR2 ANQGSEA. The CDR3 has 14 residues. The chain's CDR3 is CSVVEREDSYEQYF. The CDR3 nucleotides read TGCAGCGTTGTGGAGCGGGAGGACTCCTACGAGCAGTACTTC.

This clonotype was counted many times. The chain combines TRBV11-2 with TRBJ2-7; the D gene is possibly TRBD2 (7 bases). The germline V and J ends were trimmed by 1 base and 4 bases, with 20 bases remaining between them. Germline CDR1 SGHAT, CDR2 FQNNGV. CDR3 length: 17 amino acids. The CDR3 loop reads CASSLAFGGRTRYEQYF. For the CDR3, the DNA is TGTGCCAGCAGCTTAGCCTTCGGGGGGCGGACCCGGTACGAGCAGTACTTC.

This clonotype appeared a few times. The J gene is TRBJ1-1, the V gene TRBV6-9; 9 nucleotides align to TRBD1. V gave up 7 bases and J gave up 10 bases; unmatched junction bases: 7. The germline gives CDR1 MNHGY, CDR2 SVAAGI. The CDR3 sequence is 12 residues long. The CDR3 spells CASTYGQGPAFF. CDR3 nucleotide sequence: TGTGCCAGCACTTACGGACAGGGGCCAGCTTTCTTT.